This TCR beta chain was sequenced for a study of post-analysis software for immune sequencing data. TCR beta libraries were prepared from cDNA with unique molecular identifiers. TCRdb re-called the PCR reads through MiXCR, storing one row per CDR3 protein. The sample consists of hundreds of thousands of distinct CDR3 sequences, roughly 27% of them appearing once. This clonotype has a handful of counts. The TCR comes from a girl aged 5-17 years with multiple sclerosis. Sequenced: blood.

The DNA for the CDR3 is TGCAGTGCTAGTATCGGGGATACTAGCACAGATACGCAGTATTTT. As protein: CSASIGDTSTDTQYF. V gene TRBV20-1 combines with J gene TRBJ2-3; D perhaps matches TRBD2 (5 bases). V lost 3 bases to trimming and J lost 0 bases, with 13 bases between them. This CDR3 contains 15 residues. The V gene's germline CDR1 is DFQATT and CDR2 SNEGSKA (reference sequence).